Reported below is one T cell receptor (beta chain). Its antigen is unknown. No base quality information exists; no much larger clone differs at one position. Participants in the prospective study were aged roughly 18 to 95 years, lived in 24 United States geographic areas, and enrolled through a virtual design. In the prospective study, cohorts were assigned on the basis of participant-reported clinical history obtained from a screening survey and a study questionnaire. Recovered participants in ImmuneRACE Cohort 3 were defined by two consecutive negative NP/OP PCR tests, clearance by a healthcare professional, or resolution of symptoms. In the prospective study, whole blood, serum and a nasopharyngeal or oropharyngeal swab were collected from each participant by mobile phlebotomists. Over an approximately 2-month period, participants in the prospective study had the option of providing additional blood draws and questionnaires. Before DNA extraction, blood samples from the prospective study were shipped at room temperature or frozen.

This sample is drawn from a study of blood T cell repertoires in COVID-19 (dated by TCRdb to the early 2020s). Regarding the study in general: The collaborator samples originated in the United States, Italy and Spain and spanned the acute and convalescent phases of COVID-19. The repertoires were released in a freely available public database meant as a resource for research on the immune response to SARS-CoV-2. Subjects who had been exposed to COVID-19, were actively infected with it, or had recovered from it provided the deeply sampled blood TCRbeta repertoires that made up the dataset. Sample metadata almost always included a de-identified subject ID, COVID-19 status, age in years and sex. The material from the prospective study consisted of cDNA or gDNA derived from T cells, B-cell-depleted T cells, or PBMCs. HLA class I and class II types, where available, came from metadata supplied by the sample provider rather than from assay-based typing. Samples were obtained from the ongoing ImmuneRACE study (first 160 participants) and from about 1,300 subjects provided by 6 global collaborators.

Measured from the cysteine to the phenylalanine, the CDR3 is 19 residues long. Solely the CDR3 DNA is kept, with 57 bases framed from the first base. Looking up the germline V gene yields CDR1 MDHEN and CDR2 SYDVKM. Trimming removed 5 bases from V and 7 bases from J; the gene matches leave 19 bases unexplained. Summary of the overall study and its limitations: The quantity of clinical and demographic metadata differed by source and by participant and was supplied without curation.

The immunoSEQ Assay, a bias-controlled multiplex PCR, was used to amplify TCRbeta CDR3 regions from genomic DNA. The original methods were these. Within the assay, amplification of reference gene primers was used to estimate how many nucleated cells each sample contained. To quantify the absolute abundance of each unique TCRbeta CDR3 rearrangement, sequence reads were collapsed and filtered. For each sample, productive Simpson clonality was calculated as the square root of Simpson's diversity index across productive rearrangements. This is the immuneACCESS table as TCRdb keeps it, with only in-frame sequences that have V and J called. A part of the clones is gone; compared with another copy, unresolved V genes explain less than half, and the rest is unexplained. The DNA was the basis for D and trimming; V, J and clone size are from that table. This sample holds fewer than 450,000 clones; 88% were observed only once. The ten largest clones take up 1.2% of the sample.

This sequence uses TRBV28 and TRBJ2-2, with 10 central nucleotides matching TRBD2. This receptor was identified in a woman between 18 and 30 years old who had recovered from COVID-19. Sequencing input: PBMCs or T cells enriched from blood (not recorded which). In nucleotides, the sequence is TGTGCCAGCAGTCCCGGGGGCCGATTTAGCGGGGGGCCCGGCGGGGAGCTGTTTTTT. This encodes CASSPGGRFSGGPGGELFF. Reference TRBV28 and TRBJ2-2 proteins supply the regions before and after the CDR3; the full variable domain is: DVKVTQSSRYLVKRTGEKVFLECVQDMDHENMFWYRQDPGLGLRLIYFSYDVKMKEKGDIPEGYSVSREKKERFSLILESASTNQTSMYLCASSPGGRFSGGPGGELFFGEGSRLTVL.